A selection of T cell receptor beta chains follows, all from one sample in a study of beta chain features in type 1 diabetes. TCRdb's table, derived via immunoSEQ multiplex PCR, lists solely in-frame clones and lacks some. The sample carries about 210,000 clones, approximately 11% recorded once. What was sequenced was central memory CD4+ T cells from blood. These receptors were collected from a man between 18 and 29 years old in good health. Each CDR3 is given with its conserved first and last residue.

v_call: TRBV6-5
j_call: TRBJ2-7
cdr3_aa: CARSTGLPYEQYF

v_call: TRBV11-1
j_call: TRBJ2-5
cdr3_aa: CASRPDRGPIGTQYF

v_call: TRBV7-2
j_call: TRBJ2-3
cdr3_aa: CASSLEGLATDTQYF

v_call: TRBV28
j_call: TRBJ1-4
cdr3_aa: CASIDATNEKLFF

v_call: TRBV5-4
j_call: TRBJ2-1
cdr3_aa: CASSSPSGRSGEQFF

v_call: TRBV7-2
j_call: TRBJ2-5
cdr3_aa: CASSRTRETQYF

v_call: TRBV4-1
j_call: TRBJ2-2
cdr3_aa: CASSHGERDTGELFF

v_call: TRBV7-9
j_call: TRBJ2-7
cdr3_aa: CASSLEIGDEQYF

v_call: TRBV29-1
j_call: TRBJ2-2
cdr3_aa: CSVDSGATGELFF

v_call: TRBV29-1
j_call: TRBJ1-2
cdr3_aa: CSVTDGYTF

v_call: TRBV2
j_call: TRBJ2-3
cdr3_aa: CASSAILAGDTQYF

v_call: TRBV9
j_call: TRBJ2-3
cdr3_aa: CASSVADGTQYF

v_call: TRBV7-9
j_call: TRBJ2-2
cdr3_aa: CASSSDSNTGELFF

v_call: TRBV19
j_call: TRBJ2-1
cdr3_aa: CASIMNNEQFF

v_call: TRBV29-1
j_call: TRBJ2-1
cdr3_aa: CSVDGVGQGGLFYNEQFF